This T cell receptor beta chain was recovered during a study of T-cell memory formation after mild COVID-19. Germline V gene lookup returns CDR1 SGHRS and CDR2 YFSETQ. The CDR3 runs 15 residues. The V end was cut by 4 bases, the J end by 11 bases, with 24 bases between. Each CDR3 protein is one row after TCRdb ran MiXCR on the 5' RACE reads. Altogether a few hundred thousand distinct CDR3 sequences are present, roughly 8.2% being singletons, with the ten largest covering 20% to 25%. The sample taken for sequencing was PBMCs or a T cell subset sorted from them (not recorded which). The V and J genes are TRBV5-1 and TRBJ1-1; no definite D call. This sequence was found in a man in his late teens or twenties who had mild COVID-19 (a few samples of this study predate the infection). Cell type and time point are not known. DNA of the CDR3: TGCGCCAGCAGCCCGGCCCCTGGGCAGGCCCGGGTGGCTTTCTTT. It encodes CASSPAPGQARVAFF.